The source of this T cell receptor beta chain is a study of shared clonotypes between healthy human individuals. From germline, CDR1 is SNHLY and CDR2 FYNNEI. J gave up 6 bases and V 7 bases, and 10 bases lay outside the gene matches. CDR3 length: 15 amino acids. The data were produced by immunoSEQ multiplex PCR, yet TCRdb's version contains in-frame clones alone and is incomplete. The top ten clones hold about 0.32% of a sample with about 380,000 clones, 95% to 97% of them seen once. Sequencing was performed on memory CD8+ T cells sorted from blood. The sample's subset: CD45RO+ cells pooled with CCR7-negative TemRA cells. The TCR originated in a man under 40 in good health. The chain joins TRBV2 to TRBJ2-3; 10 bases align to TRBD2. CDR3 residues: CASNEREGRGDTQYF. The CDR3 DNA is TGTGCCAGCAATGAGCGGGAGGGCCGGGGGGATACGCAGTATTTT.